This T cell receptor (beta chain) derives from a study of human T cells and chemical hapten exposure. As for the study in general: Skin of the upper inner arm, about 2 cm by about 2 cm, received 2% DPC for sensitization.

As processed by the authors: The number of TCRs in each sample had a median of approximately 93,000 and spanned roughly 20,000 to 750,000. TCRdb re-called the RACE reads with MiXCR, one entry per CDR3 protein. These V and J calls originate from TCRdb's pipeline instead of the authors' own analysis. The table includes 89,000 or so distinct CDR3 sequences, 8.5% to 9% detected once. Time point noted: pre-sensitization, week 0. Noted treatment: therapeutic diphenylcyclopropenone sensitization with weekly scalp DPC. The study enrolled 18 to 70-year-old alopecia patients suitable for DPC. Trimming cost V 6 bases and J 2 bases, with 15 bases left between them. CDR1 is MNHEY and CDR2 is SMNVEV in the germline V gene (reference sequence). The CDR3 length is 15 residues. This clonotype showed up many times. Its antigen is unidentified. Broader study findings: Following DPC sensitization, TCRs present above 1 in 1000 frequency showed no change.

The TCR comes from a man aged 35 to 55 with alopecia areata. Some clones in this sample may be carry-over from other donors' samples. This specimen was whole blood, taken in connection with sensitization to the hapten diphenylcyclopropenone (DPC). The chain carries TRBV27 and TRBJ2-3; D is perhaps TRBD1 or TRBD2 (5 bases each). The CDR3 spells CASSAVPGPTDTQYF. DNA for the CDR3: TGTGCCAGCAGCGCGGTTCCGGGACCCACAGATACGCAGTATTTT.